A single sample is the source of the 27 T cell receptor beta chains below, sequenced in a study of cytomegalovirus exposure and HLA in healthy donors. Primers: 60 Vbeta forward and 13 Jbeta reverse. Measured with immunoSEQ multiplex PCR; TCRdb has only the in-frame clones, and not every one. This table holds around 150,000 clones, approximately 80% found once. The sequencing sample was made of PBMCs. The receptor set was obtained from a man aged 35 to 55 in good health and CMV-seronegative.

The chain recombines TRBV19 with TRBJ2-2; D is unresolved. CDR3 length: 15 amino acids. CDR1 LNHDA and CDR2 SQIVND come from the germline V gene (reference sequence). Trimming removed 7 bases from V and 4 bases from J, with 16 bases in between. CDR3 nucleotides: TGTGCCAGTACTCCCCGGTGGTCGGGCACCGGGGAGCTGTTTTTT. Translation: CASTPRWSGTGELFF.

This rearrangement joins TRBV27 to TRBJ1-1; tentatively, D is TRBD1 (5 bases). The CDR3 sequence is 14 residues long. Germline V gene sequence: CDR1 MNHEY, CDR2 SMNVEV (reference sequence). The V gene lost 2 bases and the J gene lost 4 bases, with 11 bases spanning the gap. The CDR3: CASSLGGTATEAFF. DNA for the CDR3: TGTGCCAGCAGTTTAGGAGGGACTGCCACTGAAGCTTTCTTT.

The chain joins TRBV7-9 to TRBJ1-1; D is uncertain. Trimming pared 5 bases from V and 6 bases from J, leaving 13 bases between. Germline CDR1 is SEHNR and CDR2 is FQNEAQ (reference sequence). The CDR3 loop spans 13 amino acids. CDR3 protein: CASSPVSQAEAFF. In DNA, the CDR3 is TGTGCCAGCAGCCCAGTGTCGCAGGCTGAAGCTTTCTTT.

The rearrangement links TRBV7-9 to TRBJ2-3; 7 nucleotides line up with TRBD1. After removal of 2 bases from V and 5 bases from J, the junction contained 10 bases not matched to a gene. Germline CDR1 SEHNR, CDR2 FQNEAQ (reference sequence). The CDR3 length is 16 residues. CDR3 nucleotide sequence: TGTGCCAGCAGCTTAAAGGCAGGGGGAGCGGTAGATACGCAGTATTTT. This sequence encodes CASSLKAGGAVDTQYF.

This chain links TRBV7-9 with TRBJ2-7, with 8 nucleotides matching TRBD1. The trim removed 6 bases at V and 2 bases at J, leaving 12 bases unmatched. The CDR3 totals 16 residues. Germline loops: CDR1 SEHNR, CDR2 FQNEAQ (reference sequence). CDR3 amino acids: CASRPLQGEKTYEQYF. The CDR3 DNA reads TGTGCCAGCAGACCCCTACAGGGGGAAAAAACCTACGAGCAGTACTTC.

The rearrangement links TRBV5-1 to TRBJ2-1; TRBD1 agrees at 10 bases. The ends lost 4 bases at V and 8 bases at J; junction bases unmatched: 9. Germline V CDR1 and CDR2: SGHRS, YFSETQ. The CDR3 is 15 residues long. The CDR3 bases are TGCGCCAGCAGCACCCGACAGGGGGCGCGATATGAGCAGTTCTTC. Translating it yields CASSTRQGARYEQFF.

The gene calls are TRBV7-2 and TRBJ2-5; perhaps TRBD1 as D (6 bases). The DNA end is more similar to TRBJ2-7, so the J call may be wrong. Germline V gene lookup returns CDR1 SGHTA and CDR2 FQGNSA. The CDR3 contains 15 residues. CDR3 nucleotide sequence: TGTGCCAGCAGCCAAACGATCGACAGGTCCTACGAGCAGTACTTC. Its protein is CASSQTIDRSYEQYF.

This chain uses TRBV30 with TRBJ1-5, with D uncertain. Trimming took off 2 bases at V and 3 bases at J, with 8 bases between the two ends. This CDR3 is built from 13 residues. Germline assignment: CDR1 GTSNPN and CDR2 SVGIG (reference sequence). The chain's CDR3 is CAWSFGYNQPQHF. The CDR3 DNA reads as TGTGCCTGGAGTTTCGGGTACAATCAGCCCCAGCATTTT. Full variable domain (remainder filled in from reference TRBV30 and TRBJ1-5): SQTIHQWPATLVQPVGSPLSLECTVEGTSNPNLYWYRQAAGRGLQLLFYSVGIGQISSEVPQNLSASRPQDRQFILSSKKLLLSDSGFYLCAWSFGYNQPQHFGDGTRLSIL.

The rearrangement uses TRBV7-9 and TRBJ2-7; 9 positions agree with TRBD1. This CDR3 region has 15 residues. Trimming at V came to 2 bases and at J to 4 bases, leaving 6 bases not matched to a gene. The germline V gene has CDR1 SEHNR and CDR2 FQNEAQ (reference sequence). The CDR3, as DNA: TGTGCCAGCAGCTTAACCGGGACAGGGATATACGAGCAGTACTTC. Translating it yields CASSLTGTGIYEQYF.

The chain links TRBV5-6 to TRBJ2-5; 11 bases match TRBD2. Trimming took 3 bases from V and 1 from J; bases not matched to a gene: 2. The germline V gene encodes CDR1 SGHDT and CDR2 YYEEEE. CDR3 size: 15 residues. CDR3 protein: CASSSGLAVQETQYF. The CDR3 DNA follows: TGTGCCAGCAGCTCGGGACTAGCGGTCCAAGAGACCCAGTACTTC.

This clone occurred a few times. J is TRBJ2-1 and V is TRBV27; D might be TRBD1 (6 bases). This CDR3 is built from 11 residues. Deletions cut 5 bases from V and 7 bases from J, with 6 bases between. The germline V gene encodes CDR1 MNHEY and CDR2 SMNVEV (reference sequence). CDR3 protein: CASSQGNEQFF. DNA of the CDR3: TGTGCCAGCAGTCAGGGGAATGAGCAGTTCTTC.

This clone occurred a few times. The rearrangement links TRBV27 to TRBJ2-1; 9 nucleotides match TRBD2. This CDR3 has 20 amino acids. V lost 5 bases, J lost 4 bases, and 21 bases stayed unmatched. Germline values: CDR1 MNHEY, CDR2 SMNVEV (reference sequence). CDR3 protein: CASSPRSGSGRFGGYNEQFF. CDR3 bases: TGTGCCAGCAGTCCCCGGTCCGGCAGCGGGAGGTTCGGGGGTTACAATGAGCAGTTCTTC.

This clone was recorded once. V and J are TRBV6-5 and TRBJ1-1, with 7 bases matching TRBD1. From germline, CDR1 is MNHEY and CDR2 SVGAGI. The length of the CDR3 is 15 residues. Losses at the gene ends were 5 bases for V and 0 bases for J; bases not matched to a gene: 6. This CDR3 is CASSRPGQMNTEAFF. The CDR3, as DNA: TGTGCCAGCAGTCGTCCGGGACAGATGAACACTGAAGCTTTCTTT.

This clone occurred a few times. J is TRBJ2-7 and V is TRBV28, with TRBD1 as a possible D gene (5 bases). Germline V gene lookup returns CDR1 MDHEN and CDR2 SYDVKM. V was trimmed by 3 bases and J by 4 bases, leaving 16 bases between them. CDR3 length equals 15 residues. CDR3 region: CASSFRGRVRYEQYF. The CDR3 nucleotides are TGTGCCAGCAGTTTTCGTGGCAGGGTTCGATACGAGCAGTACTTC. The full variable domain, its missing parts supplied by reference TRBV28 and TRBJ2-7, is DVKVTQSSRYLVKRTGEKVFLECVQDMDHENMFWYRQDPGLGLRLIYFSYDVKMKEKGDIPEGYSVSREKKERFSLILESASTNQTSMYLCASSFRGRVRYEQYFGPGTRLTVT.

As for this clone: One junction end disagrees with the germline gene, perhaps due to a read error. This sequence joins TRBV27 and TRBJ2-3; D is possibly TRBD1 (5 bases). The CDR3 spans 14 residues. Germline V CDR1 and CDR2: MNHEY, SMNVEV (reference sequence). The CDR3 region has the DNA TGTGCCAGCAGTTTATCGGGCTCCACAGGTACGCAGTATTTT. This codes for CASSLSGSTGTQYF.

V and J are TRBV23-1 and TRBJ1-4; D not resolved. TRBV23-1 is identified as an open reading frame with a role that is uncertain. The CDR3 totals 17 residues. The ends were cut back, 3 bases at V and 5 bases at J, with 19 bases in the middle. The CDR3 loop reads CASSHYLPEVLNEKLFF. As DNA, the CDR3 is TGCGCCAGCAGTCACTATCTCCCGGAGGTCTTAAATGAAAAACTGTTTTTT.

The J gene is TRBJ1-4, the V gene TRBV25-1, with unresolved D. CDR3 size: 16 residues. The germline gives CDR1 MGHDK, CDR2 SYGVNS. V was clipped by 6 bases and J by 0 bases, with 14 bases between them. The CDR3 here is CASRAPPRATNEKLFF. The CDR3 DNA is TGTGCCAGCAGGGCCCCCCCCCGTGCAACTAATGAAAAACTGTTTTTT.

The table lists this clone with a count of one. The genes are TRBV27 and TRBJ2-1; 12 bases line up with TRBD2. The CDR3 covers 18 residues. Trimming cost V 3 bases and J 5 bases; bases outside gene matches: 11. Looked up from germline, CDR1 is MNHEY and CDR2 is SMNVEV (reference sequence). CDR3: CASSLISASGRADNEQFF. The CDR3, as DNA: TGTGCCAGCAGTTTGATCTCGGCTAGCGGGAGGGCTGACAATGAGCAGTTCTTC.

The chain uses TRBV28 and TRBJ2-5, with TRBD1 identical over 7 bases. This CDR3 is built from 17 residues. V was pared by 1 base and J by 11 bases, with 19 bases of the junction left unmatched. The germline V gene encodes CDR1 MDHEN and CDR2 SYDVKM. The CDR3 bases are TGTGCCAGCAGTTTATCCTCTGGGACAGCACGCCGTGGAGAGCAGTACTTC. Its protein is CASSLSSGTARRGEQYF. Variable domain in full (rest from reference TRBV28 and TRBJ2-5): DVKVTQSSRYLVKRTGEKVFLECVQDMDHENMFWYRQDPGLGLRLIYFSYDVKMKEKGDIPEGYSVSREKKERFSLILESASTNQTSMYLCASSLSSGTARRGEQYFGPGTRLLVL.

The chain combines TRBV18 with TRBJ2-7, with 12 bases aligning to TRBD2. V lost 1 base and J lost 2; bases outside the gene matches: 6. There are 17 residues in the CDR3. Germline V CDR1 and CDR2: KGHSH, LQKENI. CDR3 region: CASSPRTSGEPTYEQYF. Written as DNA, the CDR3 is TGTGCCAGCTCACCACGGACTAGCGGGGAACCGACCTACGAGCAGTACTTC.

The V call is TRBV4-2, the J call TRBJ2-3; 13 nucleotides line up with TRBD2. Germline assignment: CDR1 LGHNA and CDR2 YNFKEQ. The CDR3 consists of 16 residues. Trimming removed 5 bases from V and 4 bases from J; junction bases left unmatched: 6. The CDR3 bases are TGTGCCAGCAGCGACGGGACTAGCGGGGCGGCAGATACGCAGTATTTT. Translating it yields CASSDGTSGAADTQYF.

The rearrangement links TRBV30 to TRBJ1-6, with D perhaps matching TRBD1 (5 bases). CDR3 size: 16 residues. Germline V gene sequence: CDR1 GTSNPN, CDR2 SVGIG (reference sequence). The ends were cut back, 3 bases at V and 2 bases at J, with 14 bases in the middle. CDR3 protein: CAWRRGRSTYNSPLHF. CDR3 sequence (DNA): TGTGCCTGGAGGCGGGGCAGGTCGACCTATAATTCACCCCTCCACTTT.

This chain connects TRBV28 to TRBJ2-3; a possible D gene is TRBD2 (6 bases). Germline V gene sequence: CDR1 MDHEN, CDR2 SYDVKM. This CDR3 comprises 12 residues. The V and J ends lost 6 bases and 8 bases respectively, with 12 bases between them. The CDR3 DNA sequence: TGTGCCAGCAGAGGACTAAGACGTACGCAGTATTTT. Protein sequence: CASRGLRRTQYF.

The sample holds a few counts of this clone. This chain's CDR3 is CASSQAPSGTGGGYTF. In DNA form, the CDR3 reads TGCGCCAGCAGCCAAGCCCCCTCCGGGACAGGGGGGGGCTACACCTTC. The chain links TRBV4-1 to TRBJ1-2; 11 nucleotides align to TRBD1. The CDR3 sequence is 16 residues long. The trim removed 1 base at V and 8 bases at J, leaving 9 bases unmatched. The V gene's germline CDR1 is MGHRA and CDR2 YSYEKL.

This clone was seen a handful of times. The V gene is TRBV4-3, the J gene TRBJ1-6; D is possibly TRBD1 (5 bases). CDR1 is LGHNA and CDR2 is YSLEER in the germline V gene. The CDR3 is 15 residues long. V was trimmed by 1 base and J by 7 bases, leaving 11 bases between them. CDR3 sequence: CASSQGDFANSPLHF. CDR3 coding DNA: TGCGCCAGCAGCCAAGGGGACTTCGCCAATTCACCCCTCCACTTT.

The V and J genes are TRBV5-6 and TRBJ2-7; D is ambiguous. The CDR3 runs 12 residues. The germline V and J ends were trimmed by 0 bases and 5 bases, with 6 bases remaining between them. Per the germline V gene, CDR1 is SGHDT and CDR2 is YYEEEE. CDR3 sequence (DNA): TGTGCCAGCAGCTTGGTCAGGAACGAGCAGTACTTC. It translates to CASSLVRNEQYF.

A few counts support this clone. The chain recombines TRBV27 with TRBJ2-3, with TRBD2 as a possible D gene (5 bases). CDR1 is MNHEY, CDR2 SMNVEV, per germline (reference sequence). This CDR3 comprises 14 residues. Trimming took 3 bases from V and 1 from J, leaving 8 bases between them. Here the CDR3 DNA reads TGTGCCAGCAGTTTGTTCGGGGGCACAGATACGCAGTATTTT. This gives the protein CASSLFGGTDTQYF.